A selection of T cell receptor beta chains follows, all from one sample in a study of T-cell reconstitution after alpha-beta-depleted transplantation in children. TCRdb redid the calling of the PCR reads with MiXCR, one entry per CDR3 protein. This sample carries 400,000 to 450,000 distinct CDR3 sequences, around two fifths of them seen once, and the ten largest clones take about 30%. Specimen: PBMCs, collected before TCRalphabeta/CD19-depleted stem cell transplant. These receptor sequences come from a girl aged 2 to 9 with aplastic anemia, due to receive a stem cell transplant. The CDR3 runs from the conserved cysteine through the conserved F or W. The D gene is left open where the match is weak. Clone size is not always given. Where it is, it says once, few, many or a class for expanded clones.

v_gene: TRBV7-2; abundance: many; j_gene: TRBJ2-7; d_gene: TRBD1; CDR3nt: TGTGCCAGCCGAGACAGGGGATCCTACGAGCAGTACTTC; CDR3aa: CASRDRGSYEQYF
v_gene: TRBV7-6; abundance: few; j_gene: TRBJ1-5; d_gene: .; CDR3nt: TGTGCCAGCAGCTTAGGTGGGGGGCGCGATCAGCCCCAGCATTTT; CDR3aa: CASSLGGGRDQPQHF
v_gene: TRBV7-9; abundance: .; j_gene: TRBJ2-1; d_gene: .; CDR3nt: TGTGCCAGCAGCTTAGTGTCTGGCGATGAGCAGTTCTTC; CDR3aa: CASSLVSGDEQFF
v_gene: TRBV30; abundance: .; j_gene: TRBJ1-5; d_gene: TRBD1; CDR3nt: TGTGCCTGGAGTGACGGACAGGGGGGTGGAAACAATCAGCCCCAGCATTTT; CDR3aa: CAWSDGQGGGNNQPQHF
v_gene: TRBV14; abundance: few; j_gene: TRBJ2-2; d_gene: TRBD2; CDR3nt: TGTGCCAGCAGCGTCCAGGAGGGGCTAGCGGGATTCCTCACCGGGGAGCTGTTTTTT; CDR3aa: CASSVQEGLAGFLTGELFF
v_gene: TRBV29-1; abundance: .; j_gene: TRBJ2-1; d_gene: .; CDR3nt: TGCAGCGTTCTAATGACAGGAGAAGGTGAGCAGTTCTTC; CDR3aa: CSVLMTGEGEQFF
v_gene: TRBV28; abundance: .; j_gene: TRBJ1-2; d_gene: .; CDR3nt: TGTGCCAGCAGTTTAATAGAGGCCGTAGGCTACACCTTC; CDR3aa: CASSLIEAVGYTF
v_gene: TRBV20-1; abundance: .; j_gene: TRBJ2-3; d_gene: TRBD1; CDR3nt: TGCAGCGTCCCTCTTACAGGGGACACAGATACGCAGTATTTT; CDR3aa: CSVPLTGDTDTQYF
v_gene: TRBV12-3/TRBV12-4; abundance: few; j_gene: TRBJ2-1; d_gene: TRBD2; CDR3nt: TGTGCCAGCAGGTATAGCGGGAGTGGTAATGAGCAGTTCTTC; CDR3aa: CASRYSGSGNEQFF
v_gene: TRBV3-1; abundance: .; j_gene: TRBJ2-3; d_gene: .; CDR3nt: TGTGCCAGCAGGTGGGCTGACAGGTCCACTAGCACAGATACGCAGTATTTT; CDR3aa: CASRWADRSTSTDTQYF
v_gene: TRBV7-7; abundance: .; j_gene: TRBJ2-5; d_gene: .; CDR3nt: TGTGCCAGCAGCCCAATCGGCCAAGAGACCCAGTACTTC; CDR3aa: CASSPIGQETQYF
v_gene: TRBV20-1; abundance: few; j_gene: TRBJ2-1; d_gene: TRBD2; CDR3nt: TGCAGTGCTTCCGGACTAGCGGAAGGACGGTCCTACAATGAGCAGTTCTTC; CDR3aa: CSASGLAEGRSYNEQFF
v_gene: TRBV6-2/TRBV6-3; abundance: .; j_gene: TRBJ2-3; d_gene: TRBD2; CDR3nt: TGTGCCAGAGGACTAGCGGGAGGGGATACGCAGTATTTT; CDR3aa: CARGLAGGDTQYF
v_gene: TRBV20-1; abundance: few; j_gene: TRBJ2-7; d_gene: .; CDR3nt: TGCAGTGCTGCGCCGGGGGGCAAAGACGAGCAGTACTTC; CDR3aa: CSAAPGGKDEQYF
v_gene: TRBV4-1; abundance: few; j_gene: TRBJ2-2; d_gene: TRBD2; CDR3nt: TGCGCCAGCAGCCAATCGCCTAGCGGGAACACCGGGGAGCTGTTTTTT; CDR3aa: CASSQSPSGNTGELFF
v_gene: TRBV27; abundance: .; j_gene: TRBJ2-1; d_gene: .; CDR3nt: TGTGCCAGCAGAGCCACGCCAGGCCGATACAATGAGCAGTTCTTC; CDR3aa: CASRATPGRYNEQFF
v_gene: TRBV18; abundance: few; j_gene: TRBJ2-5; d_gene: .; CDR3nt: TGTGCCAGCTCACAAAGGGAAGGGCTCCAAGAGACCCAGTACTTC; CDR3aa: CASSQREGLQETQYF
v_gene: TRBV4-1; abundance: .; j_gene: TRBJ1-2; d_gene: .; CDR3nt: TGCGCCAGCAGCCCGGAGGGACGGTATTATGGCTACACCTTC; CDR3aa: CASSPEGRYYGYTF
v_gene: TRBV20-1; abundance: many; j_gene: TRBJ1-2; d_gene: .; CDR3nt: TGCAGTGCTAGAGATCTAGCAGGCGATGGCTACACCTTC; CDR3aa: CSARDLAGDGYTF
v_gene: TRBV7-8; abundance: .; j_gene: TRBJ2-5; d_gene: .; CDR3nt: TGTGCCAGCAGCCCCACCCTAGCCCAGCAAGAGACCCAGTACTTC; CDR3aa: CASSPTLAQQETQYF
v_gene: TRBV15; abundance: many; j_gene: TRBJ1-4; d_gene: .; CDR3nt: TGTGCCACCTCACTACGGGAAAAACTGTTTTTT; CDR3aa: CATSLREKLFF
v_gene: TRBV20-1; abundance: .; j_gene: TRBJ2-1; d_gene: .; CDR3nt: TGCAGTGCTCTCCCCGTGAACAATGAGCAGTTCTTC; CDR3aa: CSALPVNNEQFF
v_gene: TRBV28; abundance: many; j_gene: TRBJ2-7; d_gene: TRBD2; CDR3nt: TGTGCCAGCAGGGGGGGGAAGGCCCACGAGCAGTACTTC; CDR3aa: CASRGGKAHEQYF
v_gene: TRBV7-7; abundance: .; j_gene: TRBJ2-5; d_gene: .; CDR3nt: TGTGCCAGCAGCCGCAACCTTGCGGGACAAGAGACCCAGTACTTC; CDR3aa: CASSRNLAGQETQYF
v_gene: TRBV11-3; abundance: few; j_gene: TRBJ2-3; d_gene: TRBD1; CDR3nt: TGTGCCAGCAGCTTAGGTGGGACAGGGAAGGATACGCAGTATTTT; CDR3aa: CASSLGGTGKDTQYF
v_gene: TRBV7-3; abundance: .; j_gene: TRBJ2-5; d_gene: .; CDR3nt: TGTGCCAGCAGCTTAACGTCGTTGGGACGGAGGATCCAAGAGACCCAGTACTTC; CDR3aa: CASSLTSLGRRIQETQYF
v_gene: TRBV7-2; abundance: many; j_gene: TRBJ2-1; d_gene: .; CDR3nt: TGTGCCAGCAGCTTAGCGTTCGGGTCCTACAATGAGCAGTTCTTC; CDR3aa: CASSLAFGSYNEQFF
v_gene: TRBV11-1; abundance: .; j_gene: TRBJ2-1; d_gene: .; CDR3nt: TGTGCCAGCAGCTTCAGGCTGGGGGATGAGCAGTTCTTC; CDR3aa: CASSFRLGDEQFF
v_gene: TRBV5-1; abundance: few; j_gene: TRBJ2-2; d_gene: TRBD2; CDR3nt: TGCGCCAGCAGCTTGTACTTAGCGGGATACCCGGGCGGGGAGCTGTTTTTT; CDR3aa: CASSLYLAGYPGGELFF
v_gene: TRBV5-6; abundance: .; j_gene: TRBJ1-1; d_gene: TRBD1; CDR3nt: TGTGCCAGCAGCTTAGGGGGCGGGTACACTGAAGCTTTCTTT; CDR3aa: CASSLGGGYTEAFF
v_gene: TRBV5-6; abundance: many; j_gene: TRBJ2-7; d_gene: .; CDR3nt: TGTGCCAGCAGCTTGGTAGGTGCGGACAGTTATTTTTACGAGCAGTACTTC; CDR3aa: CASSLVGADSYFYEQYF
v_gene: TRBV9; abundance: few; j_gene: TRBJ2-1; d_gene: .; CDR3nt: TGTGCCAGCAGCGTAAGGACTTCCTACAATGAGCAGTTCTTC; CDR3aa: CASSVRTSYNEQFF
v_gene: TRBV29-1; abundance: .; j_gene: TRBJ2-7; d_gene: TRBD2; CDR3nt: TGCAGCGTTAGACTAGCGGGAGGCTTGACGCAAGAGCAGTACTTC; CDR3aa: CSVRLAGGLTQEQYF
v_gene: TRBV21-1; abundance: .; j_gene: TRBJ2-7; d_gene: .; CDR3nt: TGTGCCAGCAGCAAAGAGGATCTGGGACGTAGAGTTTTCTACGAGCAGTACTTC; CDR3aa: CASSKEDLGRRVFYEQYF
v_gene: TRBV4-1; abundance: many; j_gene: TRBJ2-1; d_gene: TRBD2; CDR3nt: TGCGCCAGCAGCCTAGCGGGAGAAGCCAATGAGCAGTTCTTC; CDR3aa: CASSLAGEANEQFF
v_gene: TRBV5-1; abundance: .; j_gene: TRBJ2-2; d_gene: .; CDR3nt: TGCGCCAGCAGCTCCCAAGAGGGCCGCTGGGGGACCGGGGAGCTGTTTTTT; CDR3aa: CASSSQEGRWGTGELFF
v_gene: TRBV5-4; abundance: .; j_gene: TRBJ2-1; d_gene: .; CDR3nt: TGTGCCAGCAGCTGGCCGGGCAATGAGCAGTTCTTC; CDR3aa: CASSWPGNEQFF
v_gene: TRBV10-3; abundance: many; j_gene: TRBJ2-2; d_gene: TRBD2; CDR3nt: TGTGCCATCAGTGAGCCCCTAACTAGCGGGAGTCTCGGGGAGCTGTTTTTT; CDR3aa: CAISEPLTSGSLGELFF
v_gene: TRBV7-9; abundance: .; j_gene: TRBJ2-7; d_gene: .; CDR3nt: TGTGCCAGCAGCTTAGTCCTTCACGGAGCACTCTACGAGCAGTACTTC; CDR3aa: CASSLVLHGALYEQYF
v_gene: TRBV30; abundance: .; j_gene: TRBJ2-7; d_gene: .; CDR3nt: TGTGCCTGGAGTGTAAACGGGAGATACGAGCAGTACTTC; CDR3aa: CAWSVNGRYEQYF
v_gene: TRBV28; abundance: .; j_gene: TRBJ2-5; d_gene: .; CDR3nt: TGTGCCAGCAGTACCTACCAAGAGACCCAGTACTTC; CDR3aa: CASSTYQETQYF
v_gene: TRBV28; abundance: many; j_gene: TRBJ2-7; d_gene: TRBD1; CDR3nt: TGTGCCAGCAGCCCGGGGACAGGGGGAGGAACCTACGAGCAGTACTTC; CDR3aa: CASSPGTGGGTYEQYF
v_gene: TRBV5-8; abundance: few; j_gene: TRBJ1-2; d_gene: .; CDR3nt: TGTGCCAGCAGCCTCGGAGTGCTAACGAACTATGGCTACACCTTC; CDR3aa: CASSLGVLTNYGYTF
v_gene: TRBV6-5; abundance: .; j_gene: TRBJ2-7; d_gene: .; CDR3nt: TGTGCCAGCAGTTTCCTGGGGGAAGGGCCGTCCTACGAGCAGTACTTC; CDR3aa: CASSFLGEGPSYEQYF
v_gene: TRBV29-1; abundance: many; j_gene: TRBJ2-1; d_gene: .; CDR3nt: TGCAGCGTTGATCGGACAACTGGGATCAACAATGAGCAGTTCTTC; CDR3aa: CSVDRTTGINNEQFF
v_gene: TRBV20-1; abundance: .; j_gene: TRBJ2-3; d_gene: TRBD2; CDR3nt: TGCAGTGCTAGAAACCTAGCGGGAGGACTGGATACGCAGTATTTT; CDR3aa: CSARNLAGGLDTQYF
v_gene: TRBV20-1; abundance: .; j_gene: TRBJ2-3; d_gene: TRBD1; CDR3nt: TGCAGTGGGACAGGGGCGGGGGATACGCTGTATTTT; CDR3aa: CSGTGAGDTLYF
v_gene: TRBV29-1; abundance: .; j_gene: TRBJ2-5; d_gene: .; CDR3nt: TGCAGCGTTGAAGATCGGGTGCTGGGGACCCAGTACTTC; CDR3aa: CSVEDRVLGTQYF
v_gene: TRBV7-6; abundance: many; j_gene: TRBJ2-2; d_gene: .; CDR3nt: TGTGCCAGCAGCTACAGAGGATTGAACACCGGGGAGCTGTTTTTT; CDR3aa: CASSYRGLNTGELFF
v_gene: TRBV6-6; abundance: .; j_gene: TRBJ2-5; d_gene: TRBD2; CDR3nt: TGTGCCAGCCTCAGGAGGGACTATGAGACCCAGTACTTC; CDR3aa: CASLRRDYETQYF
v_gene: TRBV28; abundance: .; j_gene: TRBJ2-7; d_gene: TRBD1; CDR3nt: TGTGCCAGCAGTGGGACAGGGGTCAACGAGCAGTACTTC; CDR3aa: CASSGTGVNEQYF